This T cell receptor (beta chain) was documented in a study of T cell repertoires in cytomegalovirus infection. This clonotype has more than one count but fewer than ten. V lost 5 bases to trimming and J lost 5 bases, with 13 bases between them. This CDR3 has 13 amino acids. TCRdb ran MiXCR on the reads and lists one entry per CDR3 protein. Of just under 550,000 distinct CDR3 sequences in the sample, around a quarter were seen once. This receptor was taken from a human donor in good health (CMV status not recorded). Some clones in this sample may be carry-over from other donors' samples. Sequenced input: PBMCs. This sequence joins TRBV12-3 or TRBV12-4 and TRBJ2-7; D is unclear. Here the CDR3 reads CASSLGRANEQYF. Here the CDR3 DNA reads TGTGCCAGCAGTCTCGGACGGGCCAACGAGCAGTACTTC.